Each of the 8 T cell receptor beta chains below was sequenced from the same sample in a study of T cell changes during pregnancy in multiple sclerosis (dated by TCRdb to between 2017 and 2020). Library creation used the immunoSEQ multiplex PCR assay. In TCRdb, the immuneACCESS table is reduced to in-frame sequences with V and J assigned. These tables do not hold every clone; where another copy was compared, an unresolved V gene accounts for under half, and the others remain unexplained. The sample yields about 36,000 clones; around nine tenths were counted once. 0.45% to 0.6% of the sample is in the top ten clones. This specimen consisted of CD4+ T cells from peripheral blood mononuclear cells, obtained in the first trimester of pregnancy. These receptors were obtained from a female donor with multiple sclerosis, enrolled in a pregnancy study.

The V call is TRBV5-8, the J call TRBJ2-1; D is perhaps TRBD1 (6 bases). The CDR3 is 16 residues long. Per germline, CDR1 SGHTS and CDR2 YDEGEE. V was pared by 1 base and J by 0 bases, with 11 bases between. The CDR3 region is CASSLPRGPSYNEQFF. The CDR3 bases are TGTGCCAGCAGCTTGCCCAGGGGCCCCTCCTACAATGAGCAGTTCTTC.

The rearrangement links TRBV7-8 to TRBJ2-1; a possible D gene is TRBD2 (5 bases). Between the trimmed V and J ends, which lost 4 bases and 0 bases, there was a span of 16 bases. The germline gives CDR1 SGHVS, CDR2 FQNEAQ. The CDR3 has 17 amino acids. DNA for the CDR3: TGTGCCAGCAGCTCCCGGGGAAGGTTAGGCTCCTACAATGAGCAGTTCTTC. Its protein product is CASSSRGRLGSYNEQFF.

The chain carries TRBV7-3 and TRBJ1-6; 9 bases match TRBD1. V gave up 1 base and J gave up 12 bases; unmatched junction bases: 7. The CDR3 totals 15 residues. The germline CDR1 and CDR2 sequences are SGHTA and FQGTGA. The CDR3 reads CASSLSGTGNGPLHF. CDR3 nucleotide sequence: TGTGCCAGCAGCTTAAGCGGGACAGGGAACGGACCCCTCCACTTT. The variable domain in full, completed from reference TRBV7-3 and TRBJ1-6, reads GAGVSQTPSNKVTEKGKYVELRCDPISGHTALYWYRQSLGQGPEFLIYFQGTGAADDSGLPNDRFFAVRPEGSVSTLKIQRTERGDSAVYLCASSLSGTGNGPLHFGNGTRLTVT.

The chain employs TRBV6-4 and TRBJ1-6; the D is unclear. Germline loops: CDR1 MRHNA, CDR2 SNTAGT. The CDR3 runs 13 residues. The V gene lost 2 bases and the J gene lost 6 bases, with 5 bases spanning the gap. The CDR3 sequence is CASSDDFNSPLHF. For the CDR3, the DNA is TGTGCCAGCAGTGACGACTTTAATTCACCCCTCCACTTT.

This clone has only a few counts. The CDR3 loop is CASSSPVQGPFANTGELFF. The CDR3 DNA is TGTGCCAGCAGCTCCCCGGTACAGGGCCCCTTCGCGAACACCGGGGAGCTGTTTTTT. This sequence joins TRBV7-8 and TRBJ2-2, with a weak D call TRBD1 (6 bases). Germline V gene lookup returns CDR1 SGHVS and CDR2 FQNEAQ. The CDR3 has 19 residues. V was cut by 4 bases and J by 0 bases, with 21 bases left in between.

This chain joins TRBV5-6 and TRBJ1-4; D is unresolved. The length of the CDR3 is 15 residues. Germline CDR1 is SGHDT and CDR2 is YYEEEE. The ends were cut back, 4 bases at V and 6 bases at J, with 16 bases in the middle. The CDR3, as DNA: TGTGCCAGCAGCCACCAAGGAGGGAGGCATGAAAAACTGTTTTTT. This codes for CASSHQGGRHEKLFF.

This chain uses TRBV28 with TRBJ2-7; 11 bases agree with TRBD2. V gave up 5 bases and J gave up 6 bases; unmatched junction bases: 6. CDR3 size: 14 residues. Germline-derived CDR1 and CDR2 are MDHEN and SYDVKM. This CDR3 is CASSLSGRAVEQYF. In DNA form, the CDR3 reads TGTGCCAGCAGTCTTAGCGGGAGGGCAGTCGAGCAGTACTTC. The whole variable domain, filled in from reference TRBV28 and TRBJ2-7, reads DVKVTQSSRYLVKRTGEKVFLECVQDMDHENMFWYRQDPGLGLRLIYFSYDVKMKEKGDIPEGYSVSREKKERFSLILESASTNQTSMYLCASSLSGRAVEQYFGPGTRLTVT.

This rearrangement joins TRBV5-1 to TRBJ1-4, with D maybe TRBD1 (5 bases). V was clipped by 0 bases and J by 4 bases, with 10 bases between them. Germline V gives CDR1 SGHRS, CDR2 YFSETQ. The CDR3 runs 15 residues. CDR3 sequence: CASSLEGPRNEKLFF. The CDR3 region has the DNA TGCGCCAGCAGCTTGGAGGGGCCCCGTAATGAAAAACTGTTTTTT.